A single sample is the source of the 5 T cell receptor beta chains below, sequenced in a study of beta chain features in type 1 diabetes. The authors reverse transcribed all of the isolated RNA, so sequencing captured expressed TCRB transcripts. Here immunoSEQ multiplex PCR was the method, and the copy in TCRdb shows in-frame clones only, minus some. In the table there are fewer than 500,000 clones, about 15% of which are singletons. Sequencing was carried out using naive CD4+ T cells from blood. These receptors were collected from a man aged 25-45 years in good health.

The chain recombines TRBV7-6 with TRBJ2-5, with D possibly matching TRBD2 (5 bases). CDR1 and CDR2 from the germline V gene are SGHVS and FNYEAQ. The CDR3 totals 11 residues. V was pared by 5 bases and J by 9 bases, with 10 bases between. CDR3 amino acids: CASSPGVAQYF. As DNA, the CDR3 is TGTGCCAGCAGCCCCGGGGTGGCCCAGTACTTC.

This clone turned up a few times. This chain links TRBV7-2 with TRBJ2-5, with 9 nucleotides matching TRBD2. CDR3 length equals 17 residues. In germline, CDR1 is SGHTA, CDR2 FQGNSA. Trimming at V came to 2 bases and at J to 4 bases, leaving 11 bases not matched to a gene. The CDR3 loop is CASSLNFGWRGGETQYF. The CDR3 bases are TGTGCCAGCAGCTTAAACTTCGGCTGGCGGGGGGGAGAGACCCAGTACTTC. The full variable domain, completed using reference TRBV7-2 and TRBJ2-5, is GAGVSQSPSNKVTEKGKDVELRCDPISGHTALYWYRQSLGQGLEFLIYFQGNSAPDKSGLPSDRFSAERTGGSVSTLTIQRTQQEDSAVYLCASSLNFGWRGGETQYFGPGTRLLVL.

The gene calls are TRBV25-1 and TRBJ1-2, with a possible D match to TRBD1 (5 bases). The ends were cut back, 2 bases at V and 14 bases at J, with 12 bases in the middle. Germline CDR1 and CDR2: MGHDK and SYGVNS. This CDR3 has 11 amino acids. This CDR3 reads CASSESGGWTF. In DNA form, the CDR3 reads TGTGCCAGCAGTGAAAGCGGGGGTTGGACCTTC.

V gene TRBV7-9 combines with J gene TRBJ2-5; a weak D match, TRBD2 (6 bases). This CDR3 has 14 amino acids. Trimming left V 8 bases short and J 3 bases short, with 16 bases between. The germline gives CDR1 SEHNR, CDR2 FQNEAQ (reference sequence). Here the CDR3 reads CASHSVLAEETQYF. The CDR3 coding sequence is TGTGCCAGCCACTCCGTTTTAGCGGAAGAGACCCAGTACTTC.

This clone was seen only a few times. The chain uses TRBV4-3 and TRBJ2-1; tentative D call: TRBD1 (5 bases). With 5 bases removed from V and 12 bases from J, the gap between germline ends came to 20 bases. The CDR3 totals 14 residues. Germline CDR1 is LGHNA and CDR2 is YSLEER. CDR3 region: CASSKTRQGQGQFF. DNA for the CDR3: TGCGCCAGCAGCAAAACCAGGCAGGGCCAGGGGCAGTTCTTC.